Included here is one T cell receptor beta chain sequence, with context. Antigen specificity is unknown. With 10 bases removed from V and 0 bases from J, the gap between germline ends came to 13 bases. The CDR3 loop spans 14 amino acids. Germline-derived CDR1 and CDR2 are MNHNS and SASEGT. The data derive from a study of cytomegalovirus exposure and HLA in healthy donors. General study points: The study labeled around 160 TCR beta chains cytomegalovirus-associated.

Vbeta (60) and Jbeta (13) primers were used in the PCR. This table comes from immunoSEQ multiplex PCR, and its TCRdb copy is limited to in-frame clones, with some not included. There are some 98,000 clones in the sample; 70% occur only once, and 2.5% lies in the top ten. This chain uses TRBV6-1 with TRBJ1-5; D unclear. The receptor comes from a man aged 50 to 60 in good health and CMV-seronegative. What was sequenced was PBMCs. CDR3 coding DNA: TGTGCCATCACTGACGGTTTTAGCAATCAGCCCCAGCATTTT. Amino acids: CAITDGFSNQPQHF.